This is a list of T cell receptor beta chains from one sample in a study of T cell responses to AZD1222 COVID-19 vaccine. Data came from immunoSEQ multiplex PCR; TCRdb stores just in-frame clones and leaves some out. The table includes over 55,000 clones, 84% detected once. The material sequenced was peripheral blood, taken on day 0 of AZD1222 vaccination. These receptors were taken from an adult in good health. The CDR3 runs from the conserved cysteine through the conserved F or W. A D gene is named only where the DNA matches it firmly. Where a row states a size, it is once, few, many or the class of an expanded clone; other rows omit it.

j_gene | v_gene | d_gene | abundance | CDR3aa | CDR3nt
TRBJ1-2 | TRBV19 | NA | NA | CASATVTSNYGYTF | TGTGCCAGTGCGACTGTGACCTCCAACTATGGCTACACCTTC
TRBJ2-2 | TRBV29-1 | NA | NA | CSVAREVGTPNTGELFF | TGCAGCGTTGCCCGGGAGGTGGGGACACCGAACACCGGGGAGCTGTTTTTT
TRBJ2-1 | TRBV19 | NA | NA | CASSIDPSYEQFF | TGTGCCAGTAGTATAGATCCCAGCTATGAGCAGTTCTTC
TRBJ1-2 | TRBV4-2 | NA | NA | CASSLEGGAPGYTF | TGTGCCAGCAGCCTGGAGGGAGGGGCCCCTGGCTACACCTTC
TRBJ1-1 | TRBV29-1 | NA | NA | CSVEPQGNTEAFF | TGCAGCGTTGAGCCACAGGGGAACACTGAAGCTTTCTTT
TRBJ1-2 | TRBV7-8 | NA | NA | CASSPVGGRRTF | TGTGCCAGCAGCCCCGTGGGGGGGCGTAGAACCTTC
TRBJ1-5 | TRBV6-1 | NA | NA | CASNERYQPQHF | TGTGCCAGCAATGAAAGATATCAGCCCCAGCATTTT
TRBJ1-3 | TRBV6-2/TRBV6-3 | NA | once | CASSYGSGNTIYF | TGTGCCAGCAGTTACGGCTCTGGAAACACCATATATTTT
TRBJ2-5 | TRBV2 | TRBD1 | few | CASRTGAPETQYF | TGTGCCAGCAGGACAGGGGCCCCTGAGACCCAGTACTTC
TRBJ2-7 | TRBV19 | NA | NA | CASSEGGGSSYEQYF | TGTGCCAGTAGTGAGGGCGGAGGGAGCTCCTACGAGCAGTACTTC
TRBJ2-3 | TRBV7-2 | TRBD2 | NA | CASSLQPGGGTQYF | TGTGCCAGCAGCCTTCAGCCGGGCGGGGGTACGCAGTATTTT
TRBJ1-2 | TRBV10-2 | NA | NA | CASSVAFSRGGYTF | TGCGCCAGCAGTGTGGCGTTTTCAAGGGGTGGCTACACCTTC
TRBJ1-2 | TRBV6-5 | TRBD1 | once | CASSRTGGDYGYTF | TGTGCCAGCAGCCGGACAGGGGGTGACTATGGCTACACCTTC
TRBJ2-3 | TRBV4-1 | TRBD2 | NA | CASSQVAAGGNTDTQYF | TGCGCCAGCAGCCAAGTTGCGGCGGGGGGAAACACAGATACGCAGTATTTT
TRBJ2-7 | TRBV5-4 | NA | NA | CASSLNWQEAYEQYF | TGTGCCAGCAGCTTGAATTGGCAGGAGGCCTACGAGCAGTACTTC
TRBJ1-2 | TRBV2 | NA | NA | CARLPEGYTF | TGTGCCAGGCTCCCGGAGGGCTACACCTTC
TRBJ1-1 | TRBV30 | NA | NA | CAWSYDREAFF | TGTGCCTGGAGTTATGACAGAGAAGCTTTCTTT
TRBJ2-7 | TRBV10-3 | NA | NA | CAIRETTDSYEQYF | TGTGCCATCAGGGAGACGACAGACTCCTACGAGCAGTACTTC
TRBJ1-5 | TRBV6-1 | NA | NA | CASSEVWDQPQHF | TGTGCCAGCAGTGAAGTCTGGGATCAGCCCCAGCATTTT
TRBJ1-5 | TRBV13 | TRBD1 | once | CASSPFRGQTGNQPQHF | TGTGCCAGCAGCCCGTTTAGGGGACAGACCGGCAATCAGCCCCAGCATTTT
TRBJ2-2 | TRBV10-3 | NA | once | CAISALAGARTGELFF | TGTGCCATCAGTGCTTTGGCGGGGGCGAGGACCGGGGAGCTGTTTTTT
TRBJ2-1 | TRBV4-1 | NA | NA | CASSMGARDNEQFF | TGCGCCAGCAGCATGGGAGCCCGCGACAATGAGCAGTTCTTC
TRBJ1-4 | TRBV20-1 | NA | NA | CSAPSADLWFF | TGCAGTGCTCCGTCGGCAGATTTATGGTTTTTT
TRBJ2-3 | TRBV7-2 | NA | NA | CASSTRQYSTDTQYF | TGTGCCAGCAGCACGAGACAGTATAGCACAGATACGCAGTATTTT
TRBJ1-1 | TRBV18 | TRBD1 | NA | CASSPGQGLNTEAFF | TGTGCCAGCTCACCGGGACAGGGGTTGAACACTGAAGCTTTCTTT
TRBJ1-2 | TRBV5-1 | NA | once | CASSLEAGYGYTF | TGCGCCAGCAGCTTGGAGGCGGGCTATGGCTACACCTTC
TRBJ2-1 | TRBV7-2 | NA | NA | CASSLGGPPNEQFF | TGTGCCAGCAGCTTAGGGGGGCCACCCAATGAGCAGTTCTTC
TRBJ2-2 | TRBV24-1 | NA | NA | CATSEFQGTGELFF | TGTGCCACCAGTGAATTTCAGGGGACCGGGGAGCTGTTTTTT
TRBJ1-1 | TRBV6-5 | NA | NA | CASRLHSMNTEAFF | TGTGCCAGCAGACTGCACAGCATGAACACTGAAGCTTTCTTT
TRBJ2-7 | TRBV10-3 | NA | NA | CAISESGRKYEQYF | TGTGCCATCAGTGAGTCGGGAAGAAAGTACGAGCAGTACTTC
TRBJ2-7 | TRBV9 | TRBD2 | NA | CASSVDSGDEQYF | TGTGCCAGCAGCGTAGATAGCGGGGACGAGCAGTACTTC
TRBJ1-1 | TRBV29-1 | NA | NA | CSVAPGFMNTEAFF | TGCAGCGTCGCCCCCGGATTCATGAACACTGAAGCTTTCTTT
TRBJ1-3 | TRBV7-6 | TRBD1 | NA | CASSSGQAFSGNTIYF | TGTGCCAGCAGCTCGGGACAGGCTTTCTCTGGAAACACCATATATTTT
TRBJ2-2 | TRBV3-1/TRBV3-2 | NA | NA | CASTLGLANTGELFF | TGTGCCAGCACCCTGGGTCTAGCAAACACCGGGGAGCTGTTTTTT
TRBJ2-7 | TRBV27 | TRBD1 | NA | CASRAGPGTGGYEQYF | TGTGCCAGCAGGGCTGGACCCGGGACAGGGGGCTACGAGCAGTACTTC
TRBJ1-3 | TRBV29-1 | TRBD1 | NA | CSVLTGTGVSGNTIYF | TGCAGCGTCCTGACCGGGACAGGGGTCTCTGGAAACACCATATATTTT
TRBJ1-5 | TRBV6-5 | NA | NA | CASSYREDQPQHF | TGTGCCAGCAGTTATAGGGAGGATCAGCCCCAGCATTTT
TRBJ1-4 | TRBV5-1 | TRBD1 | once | CASSLGPDRDEKLFF | TGCGCCAGCAGCTTGGGTCCGGACAGGGATGAAAAACTGTTTTTT
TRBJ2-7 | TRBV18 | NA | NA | CASSPSGREYEQYF | TGTGCCAGCTCACCGTCCGGCAGGGAGTACGAGCAGTACTTC
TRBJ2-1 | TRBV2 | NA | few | CASSGEGGPRLLNNEQFF | TGTGCCAGCAGTGGCGAGGGGGGGCCTCGTCTTTTAAACAATGAGCAGTTCTTC
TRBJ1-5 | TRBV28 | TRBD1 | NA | CASSDRGYQPQHF | TGTGCCAGCAGCGACAGGGGGTATCAGCCCCAGCATTTT
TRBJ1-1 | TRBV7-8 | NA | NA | CASSLQPWNTEAFF | TGTGCCAGCAGCTTGCAGCCCTGGAACACTGAAGCTTTCTTT
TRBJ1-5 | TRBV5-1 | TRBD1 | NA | CASSLLGGRNQPQHF | TGCGCCAGCAGCTTGCTAGGGGGCCGGAATCAGCCCCAGCATTTT
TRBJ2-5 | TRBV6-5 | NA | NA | CASRQARETQYF | TGTGCCAGCAGACAGGCCCGGGAGACCCAGTACTTC
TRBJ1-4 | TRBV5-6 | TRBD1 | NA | CASSSGQGQATNEKLFF | TGTGCCAGCAGTTCTGGACAGGGTCAGGCGACTAATGAAAAACTGTTTTTT
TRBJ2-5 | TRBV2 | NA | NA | CASTGPDLEETQYF | TGTGCCAGCACCGGGCCGGACTTAGAAGAGACCCAGTACTTC
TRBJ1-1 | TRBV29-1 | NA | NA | CSVERQTPYTEAFF | TGCAGCGTTGAACGTCAGACACCTTACACTGAAGCTTTCTTT
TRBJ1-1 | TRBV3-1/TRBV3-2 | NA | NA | CASSQNHRGVNTEAFF | TGTGCCAGCAGCCAAAATCATCGGGGAGTGAACACTGAAGCTTTCTTT
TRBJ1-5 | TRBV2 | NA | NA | CASSGAGRGNQPQHF | TGTGCCAGCAGTGGTGCAGGTAGGGGCAATCAGCCCCAGCATTTT
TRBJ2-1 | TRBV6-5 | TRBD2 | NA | CASIGLAGGNEQFF | TGTGCCAGCATAGGACTAGCGGGGGGGAATGAGCAGTTCTTC
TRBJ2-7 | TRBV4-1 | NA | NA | CASSQDAGSLTYEQYF | TGCGCCAGCAGCCAGGATGCCGGATCATTGACCTACGAGCAGTACTTC
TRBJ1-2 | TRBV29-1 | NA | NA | CSVGRVLGYTF | TGCAGCGTTGGAAGGGTTTTGGGCTACACCTTC